This record concerns one T cell receptor beta chain sequence. V was pared by 0 bases and J by 5 bases, with 15 bases of the junction left unmatched. Per germline, CDR1 LNHDA and CDR2 SQIVND (reference sequence). CDR3 length: 18 residues. TCRdb keeps only in-frame clones here, not all; method: immunoSEQ multiplex PCR. The repertoire holds approximately 210,000 clones, 80% to 90% seen once, with roughly 7.2% in the top ten. The sample comes from a study of blood T cell repertoires in COVID-19. As for the study in general: T cells, B-cell-depleted T cells, or PBMCs provided the cDNA or gDNA that served as material.

The source of this sequence is a man younger than 45 in a cohort exposed to, infected with or recovered from COVID-19 (not recorded which). The source material was PBMCs or T cells enriched from blood (not recorded which). The V and J genes are TRBV19 and TRBJ2-7; TRBD2 aligns across 8 bases. The CDR3, as DNA: TGTGCCAGTAGTATAGATCTCGCGACGGGCGGGAGGTTCAACGAGCAGTACTTC. Translated: CASSIDLATGGRFNEQYF.